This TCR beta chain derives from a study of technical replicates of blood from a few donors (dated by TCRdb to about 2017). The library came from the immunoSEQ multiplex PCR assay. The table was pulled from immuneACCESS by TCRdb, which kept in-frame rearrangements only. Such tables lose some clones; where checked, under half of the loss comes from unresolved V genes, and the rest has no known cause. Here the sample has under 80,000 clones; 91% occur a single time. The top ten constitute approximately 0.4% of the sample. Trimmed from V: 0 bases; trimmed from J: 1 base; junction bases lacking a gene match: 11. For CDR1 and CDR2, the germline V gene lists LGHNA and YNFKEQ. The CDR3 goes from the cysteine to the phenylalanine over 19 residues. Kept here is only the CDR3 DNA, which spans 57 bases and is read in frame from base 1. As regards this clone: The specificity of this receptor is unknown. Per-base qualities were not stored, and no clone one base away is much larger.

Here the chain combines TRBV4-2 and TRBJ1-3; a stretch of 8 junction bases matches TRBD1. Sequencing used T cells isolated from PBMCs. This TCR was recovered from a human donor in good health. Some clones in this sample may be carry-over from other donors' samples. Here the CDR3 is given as CASSQEGLGTGLSGNTIYF. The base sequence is TGTGCCAGCAGCCAAGAAGGTCTGGGGACAGGACTTTCTGGAAACACCATATATTTT.